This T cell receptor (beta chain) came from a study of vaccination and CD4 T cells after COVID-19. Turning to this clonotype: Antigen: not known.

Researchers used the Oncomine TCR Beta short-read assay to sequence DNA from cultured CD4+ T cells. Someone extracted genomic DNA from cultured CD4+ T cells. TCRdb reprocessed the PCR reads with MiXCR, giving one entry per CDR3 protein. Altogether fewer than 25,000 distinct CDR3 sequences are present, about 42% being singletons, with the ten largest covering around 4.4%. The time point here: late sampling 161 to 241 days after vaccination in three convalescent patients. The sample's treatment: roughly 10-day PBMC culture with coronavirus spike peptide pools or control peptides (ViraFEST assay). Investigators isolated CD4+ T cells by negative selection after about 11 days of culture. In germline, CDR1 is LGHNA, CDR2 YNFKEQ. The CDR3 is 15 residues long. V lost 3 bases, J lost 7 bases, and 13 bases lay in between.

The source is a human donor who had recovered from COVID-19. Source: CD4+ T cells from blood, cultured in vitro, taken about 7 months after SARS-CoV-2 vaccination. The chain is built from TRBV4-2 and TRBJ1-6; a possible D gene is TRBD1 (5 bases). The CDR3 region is CASSQSDSRNSPLHF. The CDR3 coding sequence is TGTGCCAGCAGCCAGAGTGACAGTAGGAATTCACCCCTCCACTTT.